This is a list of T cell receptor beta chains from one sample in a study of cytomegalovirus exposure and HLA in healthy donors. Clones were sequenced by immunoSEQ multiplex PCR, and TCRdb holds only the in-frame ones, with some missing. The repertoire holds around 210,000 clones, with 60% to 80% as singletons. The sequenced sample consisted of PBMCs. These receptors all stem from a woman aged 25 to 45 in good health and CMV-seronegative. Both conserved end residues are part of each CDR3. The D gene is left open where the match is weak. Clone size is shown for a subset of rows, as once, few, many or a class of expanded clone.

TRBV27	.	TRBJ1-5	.	CASSLGQGSLPQHF	TGTGCCAGCAGCCTTGGGCAGGGATCGTTGCCCCAGCATTTT
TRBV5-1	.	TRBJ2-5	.	CASSLQKNGETQYF	TGCGCCAGCAGCTTGCAGAAGAACGGGGAGACCCAGTACTTC
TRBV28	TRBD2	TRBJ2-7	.	CASRTDTSGVTYEQYF	TGTGCCAGCAGAACCGACACTAGCGGAGTTACTTACGAGCAGTACTTC
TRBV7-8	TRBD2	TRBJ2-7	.	CASSLAPPGTTYEQYF	TGTGCCAGCAGCTTAGCTCCTCCGGGGACTACCTACGAGCAGTACTTC
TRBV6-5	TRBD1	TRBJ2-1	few	CASSYAGTGFIDEQFF	TGTGCCAGCAGTTACGCGGGGACAGGGTTTATCGATGAGCAGTTCTTC
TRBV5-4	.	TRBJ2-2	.	CASSLSKMGTGELLF	TGTGCCAGCAGCTTGTCGAAAATGGGCACCGGGGAGCTGCTTTTT
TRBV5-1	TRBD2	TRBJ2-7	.	CASKSGSSYEQYF	TGCGCCAGCAAGAGCGGGAGCTCCTACGAGCAGTACTTC
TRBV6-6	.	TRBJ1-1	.	CASSYYPRGRDTEAFF	TGTGCCAGCAGTTACTATCCAAGGGGCCGGGACACTGAAGCTTTCTTT
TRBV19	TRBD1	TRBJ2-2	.	CASSWTGNTGELFF	TGTGCCAGTTCCTGGACAGGGAACACCGGGGAGCTGTTTTTT
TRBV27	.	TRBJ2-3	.	CASSSVHPGPTDTQYF	TGTGCCAGCAGTTCCGTTCATCCCGGTCCTACAGATACGCAGTATTTT
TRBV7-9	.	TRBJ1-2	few	CASSFTGLGGYTF	TGTGCCAGCAGCTTTACAGGGCTAGGCGGCTACACCTTC
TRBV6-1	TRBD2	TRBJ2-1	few	CATTRASGGINEQFF	TGTGCCACTACACGAGCTAGCGGGGGGATCAATGAGCAGTTCTTC
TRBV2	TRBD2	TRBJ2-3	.	CASSEYGGLAPSTDTQYF	TGTGCCAGCAGTGAGTATGGGGGACTAGCGCCTAGCACAGATACGCAGTATTTT
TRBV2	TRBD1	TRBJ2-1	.	CASGPTGQGYNEQFF	TGTGCCAGCGGACCCACGGGACAGGGATACAATGAGCAGTTCTTC
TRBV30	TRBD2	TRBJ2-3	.	CAWKGRGDADTQYF	TGTGCCTGGAAGGGGCGGGGGGACGCAGATACGCAGTATTTT
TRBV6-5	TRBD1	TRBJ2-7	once	CASSAGGAFIYEQYF	TGTGCCAGCAGTGCAGGGGGCGCCTTTATCTACGAGCAGTACTTC
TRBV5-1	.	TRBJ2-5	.	CASSLTGRGGQETQYF	TGCGCCAGCAGCCTAACAGGGAGGGGAGGCCAAGAGACCCAGTACTTC
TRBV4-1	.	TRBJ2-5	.	CASSQGDIRLETQYF	TGCGCCAGCAGCCAAGGTGACATACGGTTGGAGACCCAGTACTTC
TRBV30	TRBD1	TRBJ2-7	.	CAWSAWTGPYEQYF	TGTGCCTGGAGTGCCTGGACAGGTCCCTACGAGCAGTACTTC
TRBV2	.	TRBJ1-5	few	CASSEMASNQPQHF	TGTGCCAGCAGTGAAATGGCTAGCAATCAGCCCCAGCATTTT
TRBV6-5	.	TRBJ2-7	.	CASSPDSEQYF	TGTGCCAGCAGCCCCGACTCCGAGCAGTACTTC
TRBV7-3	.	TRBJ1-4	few	CASSLSGSRGEKLFF	TGTGCCAGCAGCTTAAGTGGCTCCCGGGGTGAAAAACTGTTTTTT
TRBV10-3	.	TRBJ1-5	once	CAISEYEGDQPQHF	TGTGCCATCAGTGAGTACGAGGGGGATCAGCCCCAGCATTTT
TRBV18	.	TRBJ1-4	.	CASSPTGTSNEKLFF	TGTGCCAGCTCACCCACCGGGACTTCAAATGAAAAACTGTTTTTT
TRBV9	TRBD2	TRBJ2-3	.	CASSVGGLAGAGDTQYF	TGTGCCAGCAGCGTAGGGGGACTAGCGGGAGCTGGAGATACGCAGTATTTT
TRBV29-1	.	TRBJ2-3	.	CSVEKGLTAWGDTQYF	TGCAGCGTTGAAAAGGGACTGACAGCCTGGGGAGATACGCAGTATTTT
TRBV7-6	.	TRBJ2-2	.	CASSLSPSTGELFF	TGTGCCAGCAGCTTGAGTCCGAGCACCGGGGAGCTGTTTTTT
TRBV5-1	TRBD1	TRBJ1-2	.	CASSLGDRGYGYTF	TGCGCCAGCAGCTTAGGGGACAGGGGCTATGGCTACACCTTC
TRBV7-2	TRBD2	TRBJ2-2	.	CASSPRASGRASGELFF	TGTGCCAGCAGCCCAAGAGCGAGCGGGAGGGCTTCCGGGGAGCTGTTTTTT
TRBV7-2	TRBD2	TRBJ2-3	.	CASSPRTSGGAEPTDTQYF	TGTGCCAGCAGCCCACGGACTAGCGGGGGGGCGGAACCCACAGATACGCAGTATTTT
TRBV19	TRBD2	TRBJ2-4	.	CASSKREGSLAKNIQYF	TGTGCCAGTAGTAAACGGGAGGGGTCATTAGCCAAAAACATTCAGTACTTC
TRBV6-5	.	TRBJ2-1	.	CASRPDRYNEQFF	TGTGCCAGCAGACCCGACAGGTACAATGAGCAGTTCTTC
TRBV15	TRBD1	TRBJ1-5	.	CATKQGAKSNQPQHF	TGTGCCACCAAACAGGGGGCTAAAAGCAATCAGCCCCAGCATTTT
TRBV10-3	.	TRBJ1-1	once	CAISDVQEGSGTEAFF	TGTGCCATCAGTGACGTACAGGAGGGTTCAGGGACTGAAGCTTTCTTT
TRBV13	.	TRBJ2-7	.	CASSLQGYSSYEQYF	TGTGCCAGCAGCCTACAGGGTTACAGCTCCTACGAGCAGTACTTC
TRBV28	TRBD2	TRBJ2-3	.	CASSRIAGTQYF	TGTGCCAGCAGTCGAATAGCGGGAACGCAGTATTTT
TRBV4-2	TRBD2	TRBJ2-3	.	CASSQGIREGLRTDTQYF	TGTGCCAGCAGCCAAGGGATTCGGGAGGGCCTCCGAACAGATACGCAGTATTTT
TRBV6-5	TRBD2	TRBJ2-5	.	CASSWGLATQETQYF	TGTGCCAGCAGTTGGGGACTAGCGACCCAAGAGACCCAGTACTTC
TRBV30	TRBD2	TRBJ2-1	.	CAWRGGLAPDEQFF	TGTGCCTGGAGGGGGGGACTAGCCCCCGATGAGCAGTTCTTC
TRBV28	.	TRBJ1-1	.	CASTTSGPEAFF	TGTGCCAGCACCACCTCAGGGCCTGAAGCTTTCTTT
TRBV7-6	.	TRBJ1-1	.	CASSRGMNTEAFF	TGTGCCAGCAGCCGCGGGATGAACACTGAAGCTTTCTTT
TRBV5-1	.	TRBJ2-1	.	CASSLHGGLRELSGNEQFF	TGCGCCAGCAGCTTGCATGGGGGGTTAAGGGAATTGAGCGGCAATGAGCAGTTCTTC
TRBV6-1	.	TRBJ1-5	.	CASSPTGNQPQHF	TGTGCCAGCAGTCCCACGGGGAATCAGCCCCAGCATTTT
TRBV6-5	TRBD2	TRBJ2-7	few	CASSYAPGLAVYEQYF	TGTGCCAGCAGTTACGCCCCGGGACTAGCGGTCTACGAGCAGTACTTC
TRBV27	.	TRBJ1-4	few	CASRRQGSEKLFF	TGTGCCAGCAGGCGTCAGGGAAGTGAAAAACTGTTTTTT
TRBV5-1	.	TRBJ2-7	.	CASSSLSISSYEQYF	TGCGCCAGCAGCTCGCTATCGATAAGCTCCTACGAGCAGTACTTC